This T cell receptor (beta chain) derives from a study of a mutant IDH1 vaccine in newly diagnosed glioma. Time point indicated: baseline, week 1 (first vaccination visit). Specified treatment: pre-vaccination baseline after standard-of-care therapy. The study enrolled donors with new WHO grade 3 or 4 IDH1-mutant, ATRX-lost astrocytomas. Looked up from germline, CDR1 is MDHEN and CDR2 is SYDVKM. This CDR3 spans 14 amino acids. V dropped 10 bases and J dropped 7 bases, with 23 bases sitting between them. Study-level points and caveats: The authors found pseudoprogression apparently unrelated to changes in top peripheral T cell clonotypes.

Profiled with immunoSEQ multiplex PCR; TCRdb holds only in-frame clones, not every one. The sample has around 88,000 clones, over 75% seen once. As for this clone: Its antigen is not known.

This TCR derives from a man aged 35-49 years with glioma. This specimen was PBMCs, taken from a glioma patient treated with radiotherapy, temozolomide or both. The chain combines TRBV28 with TRBJ2-7; D is perhaps TRBD2 (5 bases). CDR3 nucleotide sequence: TGTGCCACACATTCGACAATAATCTCGGGGGAGCAGTACTTC. Translated, it gives CATHSTIISGEQYF.